This record covers a single TCR beta chain. Its antigen is not identified. The data are from a study of cytomegalovirus exposure and HLA in healthy donors. Study-level results: For most TCR sequences rarity was the rule, although some public TCRs occurred in many donors. Segments of the TCR beta V type were, in most cases, productive about 87% or about 30% of the time in an earlier analysis. In a later analysis, TCR beta V- and J-gene trimming was associated with a missense DCLRE1C variant. The study flagged some 170 TCR beta chains as cytomegalovirus-associated.

Germline CDR1 reads LNHDA; CDR2 reads SQIVND (reference sequence). The CDR3 runs to 15 residues. After removal of 3 bases from V and 3 bases from J, the junction contained 4 bases not matched to a gene. This PCR relied on a set of 60 Vbeta primers and 13 Jbeta primers. TCRdb's table, derived via immunoSEQ multiplex PCR, lists solely in-frame clones and lacks some. The data contain over 100,000 clones, roughly 78% of them seen just once; the ten biggest clones take up 2.5% to 3.5%. The clonotype was recovered from a woman in her twenties or thirties in good health and CMV-seropositive. The chain recombines TRBV19 with TRBJ2-3; 9 positions agree with TRBD2. Sequencing was done on a sample of PBMCs. The CDR3 sequence: CASSMSGGRTDTQYF. The CDR3 nucleotides are TGTGCCAGTAGTATGAGCGGGGGGAGGACAGATACGCAGTATTTT.